Presented here are 27 T cell receptor beta chains from one specimen sequenced in a study of cytomegalovirus exposure and HLA in healthy donors (dated by TCRdb to between 2016 and 2019). Receptor amplification or capture employed the immunoSEQ multiplex PCR assay. TCRdb obtained this table from immuneACCESS and retained in-frame rearrangements with V and J assigned. These tables miss some clones; where compared with another copy, unresolved V genes account for less than half of the shortfall, and the remainder is unexplained. For this sample there are 150,000 or so clones; approximately 86% appear just once. Clones ranked in the top ten supply approximately 20% of the sample. Sequencing was carried out using PBMCs. Receptors originate from a man aged 18-30 years in good health and CMV-seropositive.

V is TRBV5-4 and J is TRBJ1-5; D is ambiguous. The germline V and J ends were trimmed by 1 base and 4 bases, with 9 bases remaining between them. CDR3 length equals 14 residues. Germline V gene lookup returns CDR1 SGHNT and CDR2 YYREEE (reference sequence). CDR3 bases: TGTGCCAGCAGCTTGCGAGGGTCGAATCAGCCCCAGCATTTT. It encodes CASSLRGSNQPQHF.

The chain uses TRBV6-1 and TRBJ1-6; 8 nucleotides agree with TRBD1. The CDR3 is 17 amino acids. With 0 bases clipped from V and 9 bases from J, the junction kept 10 bases outside the gene matches. CDR1 MNHNS and CDR2 SASEGT come from the germline V gene. This CDR3 reads CASSEAPAGGAVSPLHF. For the CDR3, the DNA is TGTGCCAGCAGTGAAGCCCCGGCAGGGGGCGCGGTTTCACCCCTCCACTTT.

This clone has a single count. This chain connects TRBV4-3 to TRBJ1-6; D ambiguous. The CDR3 loop spans 16 amino acids. The germline V and J ends were trimmed by 0 bases and 4 bases, with 10 bases remaining between them. Per germline, CDR1 LGHNA and CDR2 YSLEER. The DNA for the CDR3 is TGCGCCAGCAGCCAAGAGCCAACTACGTATAATTCACCCCTCCACTTT. Its protein is CASSQEPTTYNSPLHF.

This clone was found a few times. V gene TRBV6-1 combines with J gene TRBJ1-2, with 9 bases matching TRBD1. V trimming: 5 bases; J trimming: 4 bases; junction bases outside the gene matches: 5. The CDR3 totals 14 residues. Germline loops: CDR1 MNHNS, CDR2 SASEGT. The DNA of the CDR3 is TGTGCCAGCAGTATCGGGACAGGGATCTATGGCTACACCTTC. Translated, it gives CASSIGTGIYGYTF.

This clone has just one count. The chain is built from TRBV7-6 and TRBJ1-2, with 8 bases fitting TRBD1. Looked up from germline, CDR1 is SGHVS and CDR2 is FNYEAQ. The CDR3 is made up of 15 amino acids. Germline trimming cut 1 base from V and 7 bases from J; bases unmatched to any gene: 8. The CDR3 region is CASSLEGRGLGGYTF. DNA for the CDR3: TGTGCCAGCAGCTTAGAGGGCAGGGGGCTGGGTGGCTACACCTTC.

The chain combines TRBV2 with TRBJ2-1; D is unclear. The CDR3 loop spans 17 amino acids. V lost 2 bases and J lost 1, with 15 bases in between. Germline loops: CDR1 SNHLY, CDR2 FYNNEI. The CDR3 DNA follows: TGTGCCAGCAGTGAACATCCCCAGTTCCAGTCCTACAATGAGCAGTTCTTC. As protein: CASSEHPQFQSYNEQFF.

Written as DNA, the CDR3 is TGTGCCAGCAGCGCAATACAGGGGTCCTACGAGCAGTACTTC. Its translation is CASSAIQGSYEQYF. The chain is built from TRBV7-6 and TRBJ2-7; TRBD1 aligns across 7 bases. CDR1 SGHVS and CDR2 FNYEAQ come from the germline V gene. Trimming removed 5 bases from V and 1 base from J; junction bases left unmatched: 5. The CDR3 totals 14 residues.

The chain combines TRBV5-4 with TRBJ2-7, with TRBD1 identical over 9 bases. V shed 4 bases and J 6 bases; nucleotides not matched to a gene: 2. This CDR3 is 12 amino acids long. The germline V gene has CDR1 SGHNT and CDR2 YYREEE (reference sequence). CDR3 nucleotide sequence: TGTGCCAGCAGCCCGACAGGGGGCGAGCAGTACTTC. It codes for CASSPTGGEQYF.

J is TRBJ2-7 and V is TRBV6-5, with TRBD2 matching over 10 bases. Germline values: CDR1 MNHEY, CDR2 SVGAGI. The CDR3 runs 13 residues. With 0 bases clipped from V and 11 bases from J, the junction kept 4 bases outside the gene matches. DNA for the CDR3: TGTGCCAGCAGTTACTCTTCTAGCGGGAGAGAGTACTTC. This translates into CASSYSSSGREYF.

The J gene is TRBJ2-1, the V gene TRBV5-1, with unresolved D. Germline V gene data show CDR1 as SGHRS and CDR2 as YFSETQ. The CDR3 spans 14 residues. V shed 0 bases and J shed 3 bases, with 7 bases lying between them. The CDR3 loop is CASSLGQYYNEQFF. CDR3 in DNA: TGCGCCAGCAGCTTGGGGCAATACTACAATGAGCAGTTCTTC.

This chain links TRBV5-1 with TRBJ1-4; no definite D call. The CDR3 is 14 amino acids. Germline loops: CDR1 SGHRS, CDR2 YFSETQ. The V end was cut by 3 bases, the J end by 8 bases, with 14 bases between. The CDR3 DNA reads as TGCGCCAGCAGCTCTCGGGGAGGGAGCGAAAAACTGTTTTTT. The encoded protein is CASSSRGGSEKLFF.

The chain employs TRBV29-1 and TRBJ2-5, with 11 bases identical to TRBD2. The CDR3 totals 14 residues. J lost 7 bases, V lost 6 bases, and 10 bases had no gene match. Germline CDR1 SQVTM, CDR2 ANQGSEA. Here the CDR3 reads CSVVAGGAWGTQYF. CDR3 sequence (DNA): TGCAGCGTAGTAGCGGGAGGGGCCTGGGGGACCCAGTACTTC.

The chain recombines TRBV9 with TRBJ2-1; the D gene is possibly TRBD1 (6 bases). CDR3 length equals 16 residues. Trimming cost V 0 bases and J 7 bases, with 17 bases left between them. Germline V gene lookup returns CDR1 SGDLS and CDR2 YYNGEE. The CDR3 DNA follows: TGTGCCAGCAGCGTAGGGTCGGGACAAGGGGGAAATGAGCAGTTCTTC. Translated: CASSVGSGQGGNEQFF. The full variable domain, with the rest looked up from reference TRBV9 and TRBJ2-1, is DSGVTQTPKHLITATGQRVTLRCSPRSGDLSVYWYQQSLDQGLQFLIQYYNGEERAKGNILERFSAQQFPDLHSELNLSSLELGDSALYFCASSVGSGQGGNEQFFGPGTRLTVL.

The chain carries TRBV5-1 and TRBJ2-1, with a tentative D call TRBD2 (6 bases). The germline V gene has CDR1 SGHRS and CDR2 YFSETQ. V was clipped by 2 bases and J by 4 bases, with 13 bases between them. CDR3 length: 15 residues. The CDR3 sequence is CASSFAGTTYNEQFF. CDR3 nucleotides: TGCGCCAGCAGCTTCGCGGGAACAACTTACAATGAGCAGTTCTTC. The full variable domain, its missing parts supplied by reference TRBV5-1 and TRBJ2-1, is KAGVTQTPRYLIKTRGQQVTLSCSPISGHRSVSWYQQTPGQGLQFLFEYFSETQRNKGNFPGRFSGRQFSNSRSEMNVSTLELGDSALYLCASSFAGTTYNEQFFGPGTRLTVL.

The chain carries TRBV5-6 and TRBJ2-7, with 11 positions matching TRBD1. V lost 0 bases and J lost 5; bases outside the gene matches: 4. The CDR3 has 15 amino acids. The V gene's germline CDR1 is SGHDT and CDR2 YYEEEE. CDR3 DNA: TGTGCCAGCAGCTTGGTGGACAGGGGGCTACACGAGCAGTACTTC. This sequence encodes CASSLVDRGLHEQYF.

The V gene is TRBV7-2, the J gene TRBJ2-7, with 7 nucleotides matching TRBD1. CDR1 and CDR2 (germline): SGHTA, FQGNSA. This CDR3 comprises 16 residues. V lost 0 bases to trimming and J lost 0 bases; unmatched junction nucleotides: 5. As DNA, the CDR3 is TGTGCCAGCAGCTTAGCGCCACAGGGGACCTCCTACGAGCAGTACTTC. It specifies CASSLAPQGTSYEQYF.

CDR3 coding DNA: TGTGCCAGCAGCTCAGGGACAAAGGGGGCCAACGTCCTGACTTTC. It encodes CASSSGTKGANVLTF. The rearrangement uses TRBV7-6 and TRBJ2-6; D is perhaps TRBD1 (6 bases). The CDR3 is 15 amino acids. Trimming pared 4 bases from V and 4 bases from J, leaving 11 bases between. From germline, CDR1 is SGHVS and CDR2 FNYEAQ. Filled out from reference TRBV7-6 and TRBJ2-6, the complete variable domain reads GAGVSQSPRYKVTKRGQDVALRCDPISGHVSLYWYRQALGQGPEFLTYFNYEAQQDKSGLPNDRFSAERPEGSISTLTIQRTEQRDSAMYRCASSSGTKGANVLTFGAGSRLTVL.

The rearrangement joins TRBV21-1 to TRBJ2-7; the D segment call TRBD2 is taken from the table without a DNA check. TRBV21-1 is recorded as a pseudogene. This CDR3 has 16 residues. CDR3 protein: CASSLGPGLDGYEQYF. In DNA, the CDR3 is TGTGCCAGCAGCCTTGGACCGGGACTAGACGGCTACGAGCAGTACTTC.

CDR3 DNA sequence: TGTGCCAGCAGCCCCCAATGGTCGGCGGGAGCCCGCACAGATACGCAGTATTTT. Protein sequence: CASSPQWSAGARTDTQYF. The chain has TRBV9 and TRBJ2-3, with 7 bases that match TRBD2. The CDR3 is made up of 18 amino acids. Losses at the gene ends were 4 bases for V and 1 base for J; bases not matched to a gene: 15. Germline values: CDR1 SGDLS, CDR2 YYNGEE.

V usage is TRBV29-1 and J usage is TRBJ1-1; D gene ambiguous. The CDR3 is 13 residues long. Looked up from germline, CDR1 is SQVTM and CDR2 is ANQGSEA. V lost 7 bases, J lost 2 bases, and 14 bases lay in between. The CDR3 DNA is TGCAGCGGGCGGAGAGACCTTAACACTGAAGCTTTCTTT. It encodes CSGRRDLNTEAFF.

The V gene is TRBV7-9, the J gene TRBJ1-1; D unclear. CDR3 size: 18 residues. Looked up from germline, CDR1 is SEHNR and CDR2 is FQNEAQ (reference sequence). V was cut by 4 bases and J by 0 bases, with 21 bases left in between. DNA for the CDR3: TGTGCCAGCAGCTCTGGATACGGCAGAGGGCGGATGAACACTGAAGCTTTCTTT. Translation gives CASSSGYGRGRMNTEAFF.

This chain uses TRBV4-3 with TRBJ1-2; tentatively, D is TRBD1 (6 bases). Germline assignment: CDR1 LGHNA and CDR2 YSLEER. Trimming left V 1 base short and J 8 bases short, with 14 bases between. CDR3 size: 14 residues. CDR3 region: CASSQAGDVYGYTF. The CDR3 DNA reads TGCGCCAGCAGCCAAGCAGGGGATGTTTACGGCTACACCTTC.

The chain employs TRBV6-5 and TRBJ1-5, with D perhaps matching TRBD1 (5 bases). The V end lost 6 bases, the J end lost 6 bases, and 12 bases lay between the germline ends. In germline, CDR1 is MNHEY, CDR2 SVGAGI. The CDR3 contains 13 residues. The CDR3 coding sequence is TGTGCCAGCAGGGTGAGGGGAGGTCAGCCCCAGCATTTT. Its protein product is CASRVRGGQPQHF.

This chain links TRBV6-1 with TRBJ1-5, with D unclear. In germline, CDR1 is MNHNS, CDR2 SASEGT. CDR3 length equals 16 residues. Between the trimmed V and J ends, which lost 4 bases and 2 bases, there was a span of 15 bases. The CDR3 coding sequence is TGTGCCAGCAGTGTGGTGGAGGACTGGGGCAATCAGCCCCAGCATTTT. Residues: CASSVVEDWGNQPQHF.

The chain couples TRBV5-1 to TRBJ2-7; 10 nucleotides match TRBD1. The CDR3 is made up of 15 amino acids. Germline V lookup: CDR1 SGHRS, CDR2 YFSETQ. J lost 4 bases, V lost 2 bases, and 6 bases had no gene match. The CDR3 nucleotides are TGCGCCAGCAGCTTAGAGACAGGGGGCAAGTACGAGCAGTACTTC. It yields the protein CASSLETGGKYEQYF.

Written as DNA, the CDR3 is TGCGCCAGCAGCCAAGAAATTAGCGACTACAATGAGCAGTTCTTC. It yields the protein CASSQEISDYNEQFF. This chain links TRBV4-3 with TRBJ2-1; maybe TRBD2 (5 bases). Germline V gene data show CDR1 as LGHNA and CDR2 as YSLEER. Trimming stripped 0 bases from V and 3 bases from J, with 9 bases between. This CDR3 region has 15 residues.

V usage is TRBV27 and J usage is TRBJ1-1; 8 positions agree with TRBD1. Germline CDR1 MNHEY, CDR2 SMNVEV (reference sequence). There are 16 residues in the CDR3. V shed 3 bases, J shed 1 base, and the junction held 7 bases outside the gene matches. The CDR3 nucleotides are TGTGCCAGCAGTTTTCAAGGACAGGGTGGGAACACTGAAGCTTTCTTT. Its protein product is CASSFQGQGGNTEAFF.